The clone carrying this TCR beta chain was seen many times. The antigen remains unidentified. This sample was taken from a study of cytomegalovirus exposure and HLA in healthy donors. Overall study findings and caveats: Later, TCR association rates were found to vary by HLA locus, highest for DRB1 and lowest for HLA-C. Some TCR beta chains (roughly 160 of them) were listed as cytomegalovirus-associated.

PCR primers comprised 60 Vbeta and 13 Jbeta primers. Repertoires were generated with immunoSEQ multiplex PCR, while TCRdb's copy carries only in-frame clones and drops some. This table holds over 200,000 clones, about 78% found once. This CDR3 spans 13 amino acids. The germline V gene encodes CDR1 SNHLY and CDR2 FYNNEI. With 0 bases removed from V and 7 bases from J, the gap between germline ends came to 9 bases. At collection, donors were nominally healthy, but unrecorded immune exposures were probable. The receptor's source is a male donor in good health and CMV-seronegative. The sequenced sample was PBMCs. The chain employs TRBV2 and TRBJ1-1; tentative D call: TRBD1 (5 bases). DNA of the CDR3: TGTGCCAGCAGTGAAGCGCGGGGGGATGAAGCTTTCTTT. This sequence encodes CASSEARGDEAFF.